This T cell receptor beta chain is drawn from a study of T cells after posttransplantation cyclophosphamide. General study points: Blood and skin or GI T cell repertoires showed limited TRB overlap. Recipient CMV seropositivity and CMV reactivation strongly tracked TRB clonality.

Concerning this clone itself: Its matching antigen is unknown.

Sampled 1 year posttransplant, controls received myeloablative marrow transplants, methotrexate and a calcineurin inhibitor. The CDR3 is 18 amino acids. CDR1 is SEHNR, CDR2 FQNEAQ, per germline (reference sequence). Trimming pared 5 bases from V and 0 bases from J, leaving 19 bases between. Sequencing was performed with immunoSEQ multiplex PCR; in TCRdb, only in-frame clones are kept and a portion is missing. This table holds roughly 20,000 clones, roughly nine tenths found once. The chain links TRBV7-9 to TRBJ1-4; the D gene is possibly TRBD1 (6 bases). This material consisted of PBMCs, taken after an allogeneic stem cell transplant with a calcineurin inhibitor and methotrexate. The sequence was collected from a female patient aged 50-60 years who received an allogeneic stem cell transplant from an unrelated donor, was CMV-positive, and had chronic GVHD only. The graft donor may have given rise to some T cells. The CDR3 bases are TGTGCCAGCAGCAAAATACGGGACACGGCTTCAACTAATGAAAAACTGTTTTTT. Its translation: CASSKIRDTASTNEKLFF.